Each of the 13 T cell receptor beta chains below was sequenced from the same sample in a study of beta chain features in type 1 diabetes. Expressed TCRB transcripts were sequenced after all isolated RNA was converted to cDNA. The protocol was immunoSEQ multiplex PCR, while the TCRdb copy is restricted to in-frame clones and leaves out a portion. The data hold around 280,000 clones, with 8% observed a single time. Sequencing was carried out using central memory CD4+ T cells from blood. Receptor source: a woman aged 18-30 years in good health.

V gene TRBV5-1 combines with J gene TRBJ1-4; 7 bases agree with TRBD1. Germline lookup yields CDR1 SGHRS and CDR2 YFSETQ. This CDR3 region has 15 residues. V gave up 4 bases and J gave up 7 bases; unmatched junction bases: 10. CDR3 in DNA: TGCGCCAGCAGCCATATGGAGGGGGCCGGTGAAAAACTGTTTTTT. Translating it yields CASSHMEGAGEKLFF.

This clone has a handful of counts. This chain links TRBV7-9 with TRBJ2-3, with D possibly being TRBD1 (6 bases). From germline, CDR1 is SEHNR and CDR2 FQNEAQ (reference sequence). The CDR3 has 16 amino acids. V shed 5 bases and J shed 2 bases, with 17 bases lying between them. This chain's CDR3 is CASSPQGHLATDTQYF. The CDR3 DNA follows: TGTGCCAGCAGCCCACAGGGCCACCTGGCCACAGATACGCAGTATTTT.

The J gene is TRBJ2-3, the V gene TRBV11-2; 12 positions match TRBD2. The germline V gene has CDR1 SGHAT and CDR2 FQNNGV. This CDR3 region has 18 residues. Germline trimming cut 5 bases from V and 1 base from J; bases unmatched to any gene: 10. The CDR3 region has the DNA TGTGCCAGCAGCACGCGACTAGCGGGAGTTTCTGGCACAGATACGCAGTATTTT. It is translated as CASSTRLAGVSGTDTQYF.

This clone has ten or more counts. Other DNA sequences in this sample translate to the same CDR3. V is TRBV20-1 and J is TRBJ2-3; D is ambiguous. Per the germline V gene, CDR1 is DFQATT and CDR2 is SNEGSKA (reference sequence). CDR3 length: 11 residues. The V end was cut by 4 bases, the J end by 2 bases, with 4 bases between. CDR3 nucleotide sequence: TGCAGTGCTAACCCCACAGATACGCAGTATTTT. Translated: CSANPTDTQYF.

With regard to this clone: This same CDR3 is encoded by further DNA sequences in the sample. This chain connects TRBV5-1 to TRBJ2-2; the D is unclear. Looked up from germline, CDR1 is SGHRS and CDR2 is YFSETQ. CDR3 length: 14 residues. V dropped 0 bases and J dropped 2 bases, with 5 bases sitting between them. The CDR3 loop is CASSLGQNTGELFF. In DNA, the CDR3 is TGCGCCAGCAGCTTGGGGCAAAACACCGGGGAGCTGTTTTTT.

The V call is TRBV14, the J call TRBJ2-2; unclear D gene. This CDR3 spans 16 amino acids. V was shortened by 2 bases and J by 0 bases, with 10 bases between the two germline ends. CDR1 and CDR2 from the germline V gene are SGHDN and FVKESK. CDR3 sequence (DNA): TGTGCCAGCAGCCAATACTCGTACGCGAACACCGGGGAGCTGTTTTTT. Amino acids: CASSQYSYANTGELFF.

This clone was observed a few times. This chain links TRBV18 with TRBJ2-7; TRBD1 aligns across 8 bases. The V gene end was trimmed by 3 bases and the J gene end by 2 bases; junction bases not matched to a gene: 3. Per germline, CDR1 KGHSH and CDR2 LQKENI. There are 14 residues in the CDR3. The CDR3 is CASSPRQGTYEQYF. CDR3 DNA: TGTGCCAGCTCACCTCGACAGGGGACCTACGAGCAGTACTTC.

This clone was seen a single time. This rearrangement joins TRBV4-3 to TRBJ1-1; perhaps TRBD1 as D (5 bases). This CDR3 region has 14 residues. Germline lookup yields CDR1 LGHNA and CDR2 YSLEER. V was cut by 2 bases and J by 3 bases, with 10 bases left in between. The CDR3: CASSQRLRDTEAFF. The CDR3 nucleotides read TGCGCCAGCAGCCAACGTCTCAGGGACACTGAAGCTTTCTTT.

This clone was observed at least ten times. The chain carries TRBV18 and TRBJ2-6, with no clear D. This CDR3 spans 17 amino acids. CDR1 and CDR2 (germline): KGHSH, LQKENI. V gave up 4 bases and J gave up 0 bases, with 13 bases separating them. The CDR3 loop is CASSRYTQSSGANVLTF. CDR3 nucleotide sequence: TGTGCCAGCTCACGATACACACAGAGCTCTGGGGCCAACGTCCTGACTTTC.

CDR3 sequence (DNA): TGTGCCAGTAGCCCTCGTCGACAGGTTGAGAGGGAGTTCTTC. This encodes CASSPRRQVEREFF. This chain connects TRBV19 to TRBJ2-1; possible D gene TRBD1, 6 bases. V was shortened by 6 bases and J by 14 bases, with 23 bases between the two germline ends. This CDR3 has 14 amino acids. The germline V gene has CDR1 LNHDA and CDR2 SQIVND (reference sequence).

Points on this clone: One end of the junction does not line up with germline, which may come from a read error. The CDR3 reads CATSGDTGRWETQYF. The CDR3, as DNA: TGTGCCACCAGCGGAGATACAGGGAGGTGGGAGACCCAGTACTTC. The V and J genes are TRBV15 and TRBJ2-5, with D perhaps TRBD1 or TRBD2 (6 bases each). This CDR3 has 15 residues. CDR1 and CDR2 from the germline V gene are LNHNV and YYDKDF (reference sequence).

This chain links TRBV27 with TRBJ2-5; tentative D call: TRBD1 (5 bases). V gave up 2 bases and J gave up 2 bases, with 15 bases separating them. The CDR3 totals 16 residues. CDR1 MNHEY and CDR2 SMNVEV come from the germline V gene (reference sequence). DNA for the CDR3: TGTGCCAGCAGTTTAAAATCCCCTGACAGACAAGAGACCCAGTACTTC. This codes for CASSLKSPDRQETQYF.

There are a few counts of this clone. The chain couples TRBV6-6 to TRBJ2-1; 8 bases fit TRBD1. With 7 bases clipped from V and 7 bases from J, the junction kept 12 bases outside the gene matches. The length of the CDR3 is 15 residues. Germline loops: CDR1 MNHNY, CDR2 SVGAGI (reference sequence). The CDR3 DNA sequence: TGTGCCAGCACTAAAACGGGACAGGTGGGAAATGAGCAGTTCTTC. Protein: CASTKTGQVGNEQFF.